The clone carrying this T cell receptor beta chain was observed a single time. Its antigen is undetermined. The data were produced by immunoSEQ multiplex PCR, yet TCRdb's version contains in-frame clones alone and is incomplete. Here the sample spans fewer than 120,000 clones, roughly 90% being singletons. The CDR3 runs to 17 residues. V shed 6 bases and J 3 bases; nucleotides not matched to a gene: 14. Germline V gene data show CDR1 as MGHDK and CDR2 as SYGVNS. The sample is drawn from a study of cytomegalovirus exposure and HLA in healthy donors. Study-wide points: Associated with cytomegalovirus, according to the listing, were 150 to 200 TCR beta chains.

The sequence came from a young woman in good health and CMV-seropositive. The chain employs TRBV25-1 and TRBJ1-3, with TRBD1 matching 7 bases. The sequenced sample was PBMCs. The CDR3 DNA sequence: TGTGCCAGCAGCAAAATAACAGGGGACTTAGGTGGAAACACCATATATTTT. Translation gives CASSKITGDLGGNTIYF.